A selection of T cell receptor beta chains follows, all from one sample in a study of cytomegalovirus exposure and HLA in healthy donors. This table comes from immunoSEQ multiplex PCR, and its TCRdb copy is limited to in-frame clones, with some not included. The sample lists roughly 160,000 clones, about four fifths occurring once. Material for sequencing was PBMCs. Receptor source: a woman in her forties or fifties in good health and CMV-seropositive. The CDR3 runs from the conserved cysteine through the conserved F or W. The D gene is left open where the match is weak. A row's size may be missing; if present it is once, few, many or a size class.

clone_size	j_call	d_call	v_call	cdr3_aa	cdr3_nt
.	TRBJ1-2	.	TRBV4-1	CASSQATANYGYTF	TGCGCCAGCAGCCAGGCCACAGCCAACTATGGCTACACCTTC
.	TRBJ2-2	TRBD1	TRBV28	CASSSETGVGTGELFF	TGTGCCAGCAGCTCAGAGACAGGGGTGGGCACCGGGGAGCTGTTTTTT
.	TRBJ2-1	.	TRBV5-1	CASSLGTIGGNEQFF	TGCGCCAGCAGCTTAGGAACTATCGGTGGCAATGAGCAGTTCTTC
.	TRBJ1-2	.	TRBV15	CATRLGGDPYGYTF	TGTGCCACCAGGCTAGGGGGGGACCCTTATGGCTACACCTTC
.	TRBJ1-2	TRBD1	TRBV7-8	CASSLIRDSENHF	TGTGCCAGCAGCTTAATTCGGGACAGCGAAAACCACTTC
.	TRBJ1-5	TRBD1	TRBV27	CASSLIYYRGYGNQPQHF	TGTGCCAGCAGTCTAATTTATTACAGGGGTTACGGCAATCAGCCCCAGCATTTT
.	TRBJ1-1	TRBD1	TRBV5-1	CASSNRGLTEAFF	TGCGCCAGCAGCAACAGGGGATTGACTGAAGCTTTCTTT
.	TRBJ2-2	TRBD2	TRBV6-6	CASRTSSTGELFF	TGTGCCAGCAGGACTAGCAGCACCGGGGAGCTGTTTTTT
.	TRBJ2-3	.	TRBV21-1	CQVASTDTQYF	TGTCAAGTGGCCAGTACGGATACGCAGTATTTT
few	TRBJ1-1	TRBD1	TRBV29-1	CSVTTGALNTEAFF	TGCAGCGTTACCACAGGGGCCTTGAACACTGAAGCTTTCTTT
.	TRBJ2-7	TRBD1	TRBV5-4	CASRPGQGVIYEQYF	TGTGCCAGCAGACCGGGACAGGGAGTAATTTACGAGCAGTACTTC
.	TRBJ2-7	TRBD2	TRBV6-5	CASSGPGTSGYEQYF	TGTGCCAGCAGTGGGCCCGGGACTAGCGGTTACGAGCAGTACTTC
.	TRBJ2-5	.	TRBV2	CASEGGGWKTQYF	TGTGCCTCGGAGGGGGGGGGTTGGAAGACCCAGTACTTC
.	TRBJ1-2	.	TRBV15	CATSRGGASGYGYTF	TGTGCCACCAGCAGAGGGGGAGCCTCGGGCTATGGCTACACCTTC
.	TRBJ2-2	.	TRBV11-1	CASSLDIGELFF	TGTGCCAGCAGCTTAGATATAGGGGAGCTGTTTTTT
.	TRBJ2-5	TRBD1	TRBV18	CASSPPGQGASQETQYF	TGTGCCAGCTCACCACCCGGACAGGGGGCTAGTCAAGAGACCCAGTACTTC
few	TRBJ1-1	TRBD1	TRBV7-2	CASSSGRQGFNTEAFF	TGTGCCAGCAGCTCAGGAAGACAGGGCTTTAACACTGAAGCTTTCTTT
.	TRBJ1-3	.	TRBV5-5	CASSPYPGTILSGNTIYF	TGTGCCAGCAGCCCTTACCCTGGGACAATCCTCTCTGGAAACACCATATATTTT
.	TRBJ2-2	.	TRBV7-2	CASSLTRQSENTGELFF	TGTGCCAGCAGCTTAACTAGGCAGAGCGAAAACACTGGGGAGCTGTTTTTT
.	TRBJ2-3	TRBD1	TRBV5-1	CASSLTGGMPDTQYF	TGCGCCAGCAGCTTGACAGGGGGCATGCCAGATACGCAGTATTTT
once	TRBJ1-5	.	TRBV7-9	CATSGPQNSNQPQHF	TGTGCGACCTCAGGGCCTCAAAATAGCAATCAGCCCCAGCATTTT
.	TRBJ1-2	TRBD1	TRBV5-4	CASSLDGTGAIYGYTF	TGTGCCAGCAGCCTGGATGGGACAGGGGCTATCTATGGCTACACCTTC
.	TRBJ2-3	.	TRBV6-1	CASSEALPNSGWGDTQYF	TGTGCCAGCAGTGAAGCGCTTCCGAATAGCGGCTGGGGGGATACGCAGTATTTT
.	TRBJ1-4	.	TRBV28	CASSLGGGANEKLFF	TGTGCCAGCAGTTTGGGGGGGGGTGCTAATGAAAAACTGTTTTTT
few	TRBJ1-4	.	TRBV6-5	CASSHWGGSEKLFF	TGTGCCAGCAGCCACTGGGGAGGGTCGGAAAAACTGTTTTTT
.	TRBJ1-2	.	TRBV27	CASRPTGAVGGYTF	TGTGCCAGCCGCCCGACAGGAGCGGTGGGGGGCTACACCTTC
.	TRBJ2-1	TRBD2	TRBV7-3	CASSLNGGSSYNEQFF	TGTGCCAGCAGCTTAAACGGCGGGAGCTCCTACAATGAGCAGTTCTTC
few	TRBJ1-3	TRBD1	TRBV14	CASSPGQGGLFSGNTIYF	TGTGCCAGCAGCCCCGGACAGGGCGGACTTTTCTCTGGAAACACCATATATTTT
.	TRBJ2-3	TRBD2	TRBV5-6	CASSFLAGVFTDTQYF	TGTGCCAGCAGCTTCCTAGCGGGAGTCTTCACAGATACGCAGTATTTT
.	TRBJ2-7	.	TRBV4-1	CASSQDQGSHYEQYF	TGCGCCAGCAGCCAAGATCAGGGCAGCCACTACGAGCAGTACTTC
.	TRBJ2-3	TRBD2	TRBV5-4	CASSLVGTGGGDTQYF	TGTGCCAGCAGCTTGGTCGGGACCGGGGGAGGGGATACGCAGTATTTT
.	TRBJ2-3	.	TRBV7-3	CASSLSDRTHTDTQYF	TGTGCCAGCAGCTTATCTGACAGGACACACACAGATACGCAGTATTTT
.	TRBJ2-2	.	TRBV6-6	CASIPGWGGELFF	TGTGCCAGCATTCCGGGGTGGGGCGGGGAGCTGTTTTTT
.	TRBJ2-3	.	TRBV6-1	CASKATRAATDTQYF	TGTGCCAGCAAAGCGACTAGGGCGGCCACAGATACGCAGTATTTT
.	TRBJ2-3	TRBD2	TRBV7-9	CASSLPGGGTDTQYF	TGTGCCAGCAGCTTACCGGGGGGAGGCACAGATACGCAGTATTTT
.	TRBJ2-1	.	TRBV7-6	CASSLVAGGYNEQFF	TGTGCCAGCAGCTTAGTGGCAGGGGGGTACAATGAGCAGTTCTTC
.	TRBJ1-2	.	TRBV4-3	CASSQDNSPLYGYTF	TGCGCCAGCAGCCAAGATAACAGTCCCCTCTATGGCTACACCTTC
.	TRBJ2-1	TRBD1	TRBV15	CATSREYRTGWDNEQFF	TGTGCCACCAGCAGAGAATACAGGACAGGGTGGGACAATGAGCAGTTCTTC
.	TRBJ2-4	TRBD1	TRBV4-1	CASSPTGFGNIQYF	TGCGCCAGCAGCCCGACAGGGTTCGGAAACATTCAGTACTTC
.	TRBJ2-7	.	TRBV6-4	CASSDPPDSPRDYEQYF	TGTGCCAGCAGTGACCCGCCGGACAGCCCGAGGGACTACGAGCAGTACTTC
.	TRBJ1-2	TRBD1	TRBV18	CASSLDRVRNGYTF	TGTGCCAGCTCACTGGACAGGGTCAGAAATGGCTACACCTTC
few	TRBJ1-5	.	TRBV7-9	CSSSLGLDEPQHF	TGTTCCAGCAGCTTAGGACTCGATGAGCCCCAGCATTTT